This TCR beta chain is drawn from a study of cytomegalovirus exposure and HLA in healthy donors. Turning to this clone: Its specificity is not known.

Study results and limitations: The only immune exposure information that was available was CMV serostatus. TCR beta V segments were, for the most part, productive about 90% or about 30% of the time in an earlier analysis.

The CDR3 length is 15 residues. Trimming cost V 2 bases and J 6 bases, with 11 bases left between them. The germline CDR1 and CDR2 sequences are SGHAT and FQNNGV. Amplification used 60 Vbeta primers and 13 Jbeta primers. Measured with immunoSEQ multiplex PCR; TCRdb has only the in-frame clones, and not every one. The profile covers roughly 83,000 clones, with over 60% appearing a single time and around 3.9% taken by the ten largest. The TCR originated in a man between 60 and 75 years old in good health and CMV-seronegative. This rearrangement joins TRBV11-2 to TRBJ1-6, with D possibly matching TRBD1 (5 bases). Specimen: PBMCs. The CDR3 DNA follows: TGTGCCAGCAGCTTACTGGGCAGGGCTAATTCACCCCTCCACTTT. Translated: CASSLLGRANSPLHF.